A selection of T cell receptor beta chains follows, all from one sample in a study of control samples from healthy donors and cancer patients. The assay was immunoSEQ multiplex PCR, and TCRdb's table has in-frame clones only and misses some. Here the sample spans 150,000 to 180,000 clones, over 90% being singletons. Sample: blood. These TCRs come from a man aged 50-60 years in good health. The CDR3 runs from the conserved cysteine through the conserved F or W. A D gene is named only where the DNA matches it firmly. Not all rows give a size; the values are once, few, many and, for expanded clones, a class.

D gene | J gene | clone size | V gene | CDR3 DNA | CDR3 protein
. | TRBJ1-1 | few | TRBV5-1 | TGCGCCAGCAGCTTGGCCCCGGGGATGACCACTGAAGCTTTCTTT | CASSLAPGMTTEAFF
TRBD1 | TRBJ1-1 | . | TRBV6-1 | TGTGCCAGCAGGAGCGACAGGGGCACTGAAGCTTTCTTT | CASRSDRGTEAFF
. | TRBJ1-1 | . | TRBV18 | TGTGCCAGCTCAGAGGGTAGGACTGAAGCTTTCTTT | CASSEGRTEAFF
. | TRBJ2-2 | . | TRBV5-4 | TGTGCCAGCAGCAGCCGCTGGACTACTGGTAACGGGGAGCTGTTTTTT | CASSSRWTTGNGELFF
TRBD2 | TRBJ2-7 | once | TRBV5-1 | TGCGCCAGCAGCGGGACTAGCGTGGGATCCTACGAGCAGTACTTC | CASSGTSVGSYEQYF
. | TRBJ1-1 | . | TRBV6-2/TRBV6-3 | TGTGCCAGCAGCCTTCGAAACACTGAAGCTTTCTTT | CASSLRNTEAFF
TRBD1 | TRBJ1-1 | . | TRBV19 | TGTGCCAGTAGAAACAGGGGTGATCCGACCCTGAACACTGAAGCTTTCTTT | CASRNRGDPTLNTEAFF
. | TRBJ1-4 | once | TRBV15 | TGTGCCACCAGCAGAGATCAGGGCCTGGAGGAAAAACTGTTTTTT | CATSRDQGLEEKLFF
. | TRBJ1-1 | . | TRBV7-9 | TGTGCCAGCAGCTTGGTCAGTGACACTGAAGCTTTCTTT | CASSLVSDTEAFF
. | TRBJ1-2 | . | TRBV19 | TGTGCCAGTACCACCATAGGTATAGCGCCTTATGGCTACACCTTC | CASTTIGIAPYGYTF
TRBD2 | TRBJ2-5 | . | TRBV7-9 | TGTGCCAGCAGCTTAGGGACTAGCGGGAACATCCAAGAGACCCAGTACTTC | CASSLGTSGNIQETQYF
TRBD1 | TRBJ1-1 | . | TRBV3-1/TRBV3-2 | TGTGCCAGCAGCCAGCGTCCCGGGACAGGGTCGGGAACTGAAGCTTTCTTT | CASSQRPGTGSGTEAFF
. | TRBJ2-3 | few | TRBV5-1 | TGCGCCAGCAGCTTTCGAGACAGATTAGTATCCACAGATACGCAGTATTTT | CASSFRDRLVSTDTQYF
TRBD2 | TRBJ2-2 | once | TRBV6-4 | TGTGCCAGCAGTGACTCTAGCGGGAGCTCCGGGGAGCTGTTTTTT | CASSDSSGSSGELFF
. | TRBJ2-1 | once | TRBV5-1 | TGCGCCAGCAGCTTGGCGGGGGCGGGAATGTCCTACAATGAGCAGTTCTTC | CASSLAGAGMSYNEQFF
. | TRBJ2-3 | . | TRBV3-1/TRBV3-2 | TGTGCCAGCAGCCAAGATGCGGCAGGGACCACAGATACGCAGTATTTT | CASSQDAAGTTDTQYF
. | TRBJ2-7 | . | TRBV5-1 | TGCGCCAGCAGCCTCCCAGCCGGGGGGCCCTACGAGCAGTACTTC | CASSLPAGGPYEQYF
TRBD1 | TRBJ1-2 | . | TRBV10-2 | TGCGCCAGCAGTGAGTACAGGGGGCATGGCTACACCTTC | CASSEYRGHGYTF
. | TRBJ1-2 | . | TRBV6-1 | TGTGCCAGCAGTGATCTCGGGGGATACTATGGCTACACCTTC | CASSDLGGYYGYTF
. | TRBJ1-5 | . | TRBV10-3 | TGTGCCATCAGTGACCAGGATAGCAATCAGCCCCAGCATTTT | CAISDQDSNQPQHF
. | TRBJ1-6 | . | TRBV30 | TGTGCCTGGAACCGGGCCTCATATAATTCACCCCTCCACTTT | CAWNRASYNSPLHF
. | TRBJ2-7 | . | TRBV11-2 | TGTGCCAGCAGTCCAGGGATCGTTGGATACGAGCAGTACTTC | CASSPGIVGYEQYF
. | TRBJ2-2 | . | TRBV24-1 | TGTGCCACCAGTGATCAGTACGAGAACACCGGGGAGCTGTTTTTT | CATSDQYENTGELFF
. | TRBJ1-5 | . | TRBV6-2/TRBV6-3 | TGTGCCAGCAGTTACGGGGGAGGGGATCAGCCCCAGCATTTT | CASSYGGGDQPQHF
TRBD1 | TRBJ2-1 | few | TRBV10-3 | TGTGCCATCTGGCGGACAGGTGAGAATGAGCAGTTCTTC | CAIWRTGENEQFF